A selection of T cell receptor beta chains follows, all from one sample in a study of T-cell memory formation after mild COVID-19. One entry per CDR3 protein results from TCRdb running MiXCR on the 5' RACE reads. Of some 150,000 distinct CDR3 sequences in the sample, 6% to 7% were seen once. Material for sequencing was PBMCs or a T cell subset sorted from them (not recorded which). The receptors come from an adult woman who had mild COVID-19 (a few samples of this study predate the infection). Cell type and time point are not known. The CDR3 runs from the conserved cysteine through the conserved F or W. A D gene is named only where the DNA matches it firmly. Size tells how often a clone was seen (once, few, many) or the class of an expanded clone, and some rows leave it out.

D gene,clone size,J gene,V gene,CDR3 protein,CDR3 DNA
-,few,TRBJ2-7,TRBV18,CASSPIQENEQYF,TGTGCCAGCTCACCGATTCAGGAAAACGAGCAGTACTTC
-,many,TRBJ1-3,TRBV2,CARKADGNTIYF,TGTGCCAGGAAGGCCGATGGAAACACCATATATTTT
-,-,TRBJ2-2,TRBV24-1,CATRLAGTGELFF,TGTGCCACCAGGCTTGCGGGAACCGGGGAGCTGTTTTTT
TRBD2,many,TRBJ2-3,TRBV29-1,CSALAGDGVTQYF,TGCAGCGCCTTAGCGGGAGACGGGGTGACGCAGTATTTT
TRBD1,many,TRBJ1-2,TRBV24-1,CATSDLHRGHGYTF,TGTGCCACCAGTGATTTGCACAGGGGGCATGGCTACACCTTC
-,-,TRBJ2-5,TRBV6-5,CASSSTGTGDQYF,TGTGCCAGCAGTTCTACAGGGACGGGAGACCAGTACTTC
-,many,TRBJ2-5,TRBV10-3,CAISTRAEETQYF,TGTGCCATCAGTACGAGGGCTGAAGAGACCCAGTACTTC
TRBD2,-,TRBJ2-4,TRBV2,CASRSGTSGENIQYF,TGTGCCAGCAGATCCGGGACTAGCGGAGAAAACATTCAGTACTTC
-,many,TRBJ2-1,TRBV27,CASSPDGGEQFF,TGTGCCAGCAGTCCCGACGGGGGAGAGCAGTTCTTC
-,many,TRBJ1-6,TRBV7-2,CASSPGWAYNSPLHF,TGTGCCAGCAGCCCCGGTTGGGCTTATAATTCACCCCTCCACTTT
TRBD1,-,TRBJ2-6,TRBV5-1,CASTQLGRGLRSGANVLTF,TGCGCCAGCACGCAGTTAGGCAGGGGGCTACGCTCTGGGGCCAACGTCCTGACTTTC
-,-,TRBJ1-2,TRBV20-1,CSASEGDWAYGYTF,TGCAGTGCTAGCGAGGGGGATTGGGCCTATGGCTACACCTTC
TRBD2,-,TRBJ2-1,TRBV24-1,CATSDATSGTTNEQFF,TGTGCCACCAGTGATGCGACTAGCGGGACAACGAATGAGCAGTTCTTC
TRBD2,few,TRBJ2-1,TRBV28,CASSLPLAGKQFF,TGTGCCAGCAGTTTACCTCTAGCGGGTAAGCAGTTCTTC
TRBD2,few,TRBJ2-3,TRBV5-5,CASSFGLAGGQSTDTQYF,TGTGCCAGCAGCTTCGGACTAGCGGGGGGCCAAAGCACAGATACGCAGTATTTT
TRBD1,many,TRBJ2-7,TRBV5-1,CASSPNRDREQYF,TGCGCCAGCAGCCCTAACCGGGACAGGGAGCAGTACTTC
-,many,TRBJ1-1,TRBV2,CASSDSRVIRSEAFF,TGTGCCAGCAGTGATTCCCGGGTTATCCGATCTGAAGCTTTCTTT
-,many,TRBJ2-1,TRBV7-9,CASSLQFF,TGTGCCAGCAGCTTACAGTTCTTC
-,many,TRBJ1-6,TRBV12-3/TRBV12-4,CASSPGEGLWNSPLHF,TGTGCCAGCAGTCCGGGAGAAGGGTTATGGAATTCACCCCTCCACTTT
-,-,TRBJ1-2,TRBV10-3,CAISVRPGSDYGYTF,TGTGCCATCAGTGTTCGACCAGGGTCGGACTATGGCTACACCTTC
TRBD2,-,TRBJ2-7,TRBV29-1,CSVLAGGTAEQYF,TGCAGCGTTCTAGCGGGAGGAACTGCCGAGCAGTACTTC
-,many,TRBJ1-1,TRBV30,CAQGPGHMKAEAFF,TGTGCCCAAGGACCGGGACACATGAAGGCTGAAGCTTTCTTT
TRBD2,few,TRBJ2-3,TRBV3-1,CASSQATRTSGGSQYF,TGTGCCAGCAGCCAAGCCACGAGAACTAGCGGGGGGTCGCAGTATTTT
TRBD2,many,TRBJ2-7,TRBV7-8,CASSLAGSGILDEQYF,TGTGCCAGCAGCTTAGCGGGGAGCGGGATCCTGGACGAGCAGTACTTC
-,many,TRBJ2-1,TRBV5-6,CASSLTLAPPFF,TGTGCCAGCAGCCTCACCCTCGCACCCCCGTTCTTC
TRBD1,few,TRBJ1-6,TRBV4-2,CASSQQGALDSPLHF,TGTGCCAGCAGCCAACAGGGGGCCTTGGATTCACCCCTCCACTTT
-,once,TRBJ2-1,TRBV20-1,CSAPPYGSVYNEQFF,TGCAGTGCCCCGCCCTATGGCTCGGTCTACAATGAGCAGTTCTTC
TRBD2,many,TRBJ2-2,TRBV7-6,CASGGILAANTGELFF,TGTGCCAGCGGAGGGATACTAGCGGCCAACACCGGGGAGCTGTTTTTT
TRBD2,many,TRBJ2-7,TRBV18,CASSPQHLASGKNEQYF,TGTGCCAGCTCACCCCAACACCTGGCTAGCGGGAAGAACGAGCAGTACTTC
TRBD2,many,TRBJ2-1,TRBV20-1,CSARPLAGYNEQFF,TGCAGTGCTAGACCTCTAGCGGGATACAATGAGCAGTTCTTC
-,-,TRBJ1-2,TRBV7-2,CASSHPGYNYGYTF,TGTGCCAGCAGTCATCCAGGCTATAACTATGGCTACACCTTC
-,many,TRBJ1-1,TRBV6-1,CASRSQVGTEAFF,TGTGCCAGCAGGTCCCAGGTAGGCACTGAAGCTTTCTTT
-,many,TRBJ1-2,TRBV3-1,CASSLLAAGRGYGYTF,TGTGCCAGCAGCCTGTTGGCGGCAGGACGGGGCTATGGCTACACCTTC
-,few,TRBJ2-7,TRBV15,CATSRESTPEQYF,TGTGCCACCAGCAGAGAATCGACCCCCGAGCAGTACTTC
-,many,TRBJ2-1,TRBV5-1,CASSLTPGHSYNEQFF,TGCGCCAGCAGTCTGACCCCCGGGCACTCCTACAATGAGCAGTTCTTC
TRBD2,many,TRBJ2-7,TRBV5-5,CASSTTSGPYEQYF,TGTGCCAGCAGTACGACTAGCGGTCCCTACGAGCAGTACTTC
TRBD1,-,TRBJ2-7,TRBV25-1,CASTGQKPYEQYF,TGTGCCAGCACGGGACAGAAGCCCTACGAGCAGTACTTC
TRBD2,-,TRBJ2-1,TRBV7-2,CASSLAQSGRFGEQFF,TGTGCCAGCAGCTTAGCGCAGAGCGGGAGGTTTGGTGAGCAGTTCTTC
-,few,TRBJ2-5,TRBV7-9,CASSFRGPRETQYF,TGTGCCAGCAGCTTTCGGGGGCCTCGGGAGACCCAGTACTTC
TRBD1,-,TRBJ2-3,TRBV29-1,CSVATGSRTDTQYF,TGCAGCGTTGCGACAGGGAGTCGGACAGATACGCAGTATTTT
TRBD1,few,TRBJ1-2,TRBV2,CASSGGRQGRNGYTF,TGTGCCAGCAGTGGGGGGAGACAGGGCAGGAATGGCTACACCTTC
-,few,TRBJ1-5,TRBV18,CASSLDSYQPQHF,TGTGCCAGCTCATTGGACAGTTATCAGCCCCAGCATTTT
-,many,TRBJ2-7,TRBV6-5,CASSYRRTLDEQYF,TGTGCCAGCAGTTACCGACGGACTCTGGACGAGCAGTACTTC
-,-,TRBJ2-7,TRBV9,CASSVGEGVDEQYF,TGTGCCAGCAGCGTAGGCGAAGGGGTGGACGAGCAGTACTTC
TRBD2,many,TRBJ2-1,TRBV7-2,CASRNIAGVSYNEQFF,TGTGCCAGCAGGAACATAGCGGGAGTCTCCTACAATGAGCAGTTCTTC
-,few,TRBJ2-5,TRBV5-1,CASSLWGPQETQYF,TGCGCCAGCAGCTTGTGGGGACCCCAAGAGACCCAGTACTTC